This TCR beta chain was profiled in a study of OX40 agonist ivuxolimab in advanced cancers. Study context: The treatment was a fully human IgG2 OX40 agonist, ivuxolimab. Patients receiving dose escalation had hepatocellular carcinoma, melanoma, renal cell or head and neck cancer. Participants averaged roughly 57 years of age (range roughly 23 to 90) and were around 80% male. The study's findings and limits: Expansion of clones was among the lowest in partial responders at 0.1-3.0 mg/kg.

The table came from immunoSEQ multiplex PCR; TCRdb's copy has only in-frame clones and leaves some out. The table lists about 49,000 clones, about 85% of them singletons. Concerning this clone: What it binds is unknown.

V lost 4 bases to trimming and J lost 5 bases, with 11 bases between them. Germline lookup yields CDR1 SGHNT and CDR2 YENEEA. The CDR3 runs to 13 residues. The chain links TRBV11-3 to TRBJ1-1; no firm D call. This specimen was CD4+ or CD8+ T cells sorted from blood, taken in a trial of the OX40 agonist ivuxolimab. The source of this sequence is an adult with an advanced solid tumor such as melanoma, head and neck, liver or kidney cancer. The CDR3 bases are TGTGCCAGCAGCTCCGTCTCGGGGACTGAAGCTTTCTTT. Translating gives CASSSVSGTEAFF.